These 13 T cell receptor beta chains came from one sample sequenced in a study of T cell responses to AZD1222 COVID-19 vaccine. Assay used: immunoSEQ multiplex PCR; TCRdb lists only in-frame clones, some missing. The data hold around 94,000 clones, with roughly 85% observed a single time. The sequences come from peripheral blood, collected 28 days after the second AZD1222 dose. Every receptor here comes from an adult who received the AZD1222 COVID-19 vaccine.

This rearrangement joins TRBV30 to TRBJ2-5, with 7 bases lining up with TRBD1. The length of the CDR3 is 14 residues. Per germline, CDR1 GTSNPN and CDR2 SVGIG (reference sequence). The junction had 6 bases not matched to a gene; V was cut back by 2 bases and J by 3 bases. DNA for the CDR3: TGTGCCTGGAGTCCGACAGGGAGAGAAGAGACCCAGTACTTC. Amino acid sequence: CAWSPTGREETQYF.

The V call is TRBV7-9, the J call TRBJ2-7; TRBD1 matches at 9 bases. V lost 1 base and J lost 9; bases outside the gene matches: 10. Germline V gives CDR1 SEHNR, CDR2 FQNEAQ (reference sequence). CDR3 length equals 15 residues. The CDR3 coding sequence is TGTGCCAGCAGCTTAGAACTGGACAGGGGATCGGGGCAGTACTTC. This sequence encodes CASSLELDRGSGQYF.

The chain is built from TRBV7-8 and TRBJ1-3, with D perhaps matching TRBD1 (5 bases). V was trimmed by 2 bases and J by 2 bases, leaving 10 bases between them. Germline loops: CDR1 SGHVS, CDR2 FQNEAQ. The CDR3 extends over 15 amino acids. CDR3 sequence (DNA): TGTGCCAGCAGCTTATCAGGGAACGCTGGAAACACCATATATTTT. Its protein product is CASSLSGNAGNTIYF.

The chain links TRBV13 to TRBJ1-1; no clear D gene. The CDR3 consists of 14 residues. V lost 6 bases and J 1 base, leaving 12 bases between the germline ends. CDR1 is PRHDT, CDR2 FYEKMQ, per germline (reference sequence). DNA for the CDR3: TGTGCCAGCAGTCAGACCGGGCGGAACACTGAAGCTTTCTTT. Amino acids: CASSQTGRNTEAFF.

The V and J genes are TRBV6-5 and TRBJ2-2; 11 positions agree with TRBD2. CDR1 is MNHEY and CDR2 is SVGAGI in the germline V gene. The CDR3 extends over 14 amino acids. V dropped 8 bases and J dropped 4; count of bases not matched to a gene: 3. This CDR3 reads CASATSGGTGELFF. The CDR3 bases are TGTGCCAGCGCTACTAGCGGGGGCACCGGGGAGCTGTTTTTT.

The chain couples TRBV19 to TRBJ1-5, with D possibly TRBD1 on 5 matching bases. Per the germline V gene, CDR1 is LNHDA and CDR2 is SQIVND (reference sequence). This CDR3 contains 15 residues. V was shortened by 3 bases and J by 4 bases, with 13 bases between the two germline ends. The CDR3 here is CASSMSGGWNQPQHF. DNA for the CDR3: TGTGCCAGTAGTATGAGCGGGGGTTGGAATCAGCCCCAGCATTTT.

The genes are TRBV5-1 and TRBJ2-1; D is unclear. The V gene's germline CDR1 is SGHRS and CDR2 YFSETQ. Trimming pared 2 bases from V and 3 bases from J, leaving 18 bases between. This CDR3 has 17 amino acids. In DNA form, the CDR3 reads TGCGCCAGCAGCTTTTCCTTCCCATCGCAGTACTACAATGAGCAGTTCTTC. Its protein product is CASSFSFPSQYYNEQFF.

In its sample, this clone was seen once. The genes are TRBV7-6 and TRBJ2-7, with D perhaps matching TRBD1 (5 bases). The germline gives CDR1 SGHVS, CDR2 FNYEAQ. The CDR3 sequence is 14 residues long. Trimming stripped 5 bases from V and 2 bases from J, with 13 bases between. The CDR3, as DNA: TGTGCCAGCAGCCGACTCCAGGGCGCCTACGAGCAGTACTTC. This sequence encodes CASSRLQGAYEQYF.

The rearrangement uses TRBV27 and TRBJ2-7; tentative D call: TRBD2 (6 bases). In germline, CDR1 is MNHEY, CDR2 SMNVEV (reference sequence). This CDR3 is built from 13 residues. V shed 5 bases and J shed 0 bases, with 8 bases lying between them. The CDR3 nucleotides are TGTGCCAGCAGTCGGGACTCCTCCTACGAGCAGTACTTC. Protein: CASSRDSSYEQYF.

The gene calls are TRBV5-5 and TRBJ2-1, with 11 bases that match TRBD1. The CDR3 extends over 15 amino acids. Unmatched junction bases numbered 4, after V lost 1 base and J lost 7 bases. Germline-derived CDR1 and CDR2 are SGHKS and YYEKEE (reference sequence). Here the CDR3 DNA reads TGTGCCAGCAGCTTGTGGACAGGGGGCTTTAATGAGCAGTTCTTC. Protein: CASSLWTGGFNEQFF.

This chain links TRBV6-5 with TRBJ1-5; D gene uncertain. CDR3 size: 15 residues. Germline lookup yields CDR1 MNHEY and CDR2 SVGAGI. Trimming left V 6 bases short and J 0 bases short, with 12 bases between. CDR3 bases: TGTGCCAGCAGACACCGGGGAAATAGCAATCAGCCCCAGCATTTT. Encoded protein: CASRHRGNSNQPQHF.

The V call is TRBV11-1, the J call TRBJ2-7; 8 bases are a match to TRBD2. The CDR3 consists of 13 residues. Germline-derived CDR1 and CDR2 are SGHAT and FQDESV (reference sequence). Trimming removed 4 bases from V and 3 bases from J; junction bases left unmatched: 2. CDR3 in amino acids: CASSSGTSYEQYF. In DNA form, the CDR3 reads TGTGCCAGCAGCTCGGGGACTAGCTACGAGCAGTACTTC.

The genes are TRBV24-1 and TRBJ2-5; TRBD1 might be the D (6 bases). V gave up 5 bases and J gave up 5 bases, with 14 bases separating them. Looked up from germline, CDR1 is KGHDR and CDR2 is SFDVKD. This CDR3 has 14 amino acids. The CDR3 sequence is CATSAWDTPETQYF. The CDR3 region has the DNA TGTGCCACCAGTGCCTGGGACACCCCCGAGACCCAGTACTTC.